This TCR beta chain was documented in a study of T cells expressing NK-cell markers. The germline gives CDR1 SGHVS, CDR2 FNYEAQ. The CDR3 has 13 amino acids. About this clonotype: Its antigen is as yet unknown.

TCR beta cDNA was made by 5'RACE template switching with UMIs. TCRdb reprocessed the 5' RACE reads and stores each CDR3 protein as one record, lacking DNA. Its table lists about 400,000 distinct CDR3 sequences. General study results and limits: The leading position in the CD3+CD56-NKG2C+ fraction of several donors also went to these clonotypes. In a handful of donors, dominant NKG2C+ clonotypes were about 1.0-7.0% of CD8+ T cells.

Sequenced sample: blood T cells: a sorted CD56 or NKG2C T cell subset, CD4+ or CD8+ T cells, or bulk PBMC T cells (not recorded which). The clonotype originates from a woman aged 45-65 years in good health. This sequence joins TRBV7-6 and TRBJ2-1. CDR3 loop: CASSSHPNNEQFF.